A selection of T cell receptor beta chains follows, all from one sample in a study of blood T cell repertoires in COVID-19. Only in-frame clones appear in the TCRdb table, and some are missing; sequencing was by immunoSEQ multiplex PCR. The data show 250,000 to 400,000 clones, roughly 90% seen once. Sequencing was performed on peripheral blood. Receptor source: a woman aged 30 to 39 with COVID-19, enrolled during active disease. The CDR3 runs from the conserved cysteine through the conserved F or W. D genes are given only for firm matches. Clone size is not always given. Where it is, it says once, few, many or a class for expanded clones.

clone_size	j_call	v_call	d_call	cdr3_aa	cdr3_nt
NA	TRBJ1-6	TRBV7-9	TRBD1	CASSQDRGYNSPLHF	TGTGCCAGCAGCCAGGACAGGGGCTATAATTCACCCCTCCACTTT
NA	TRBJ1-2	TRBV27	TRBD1	CASSVGTGQGYGYTF	TGTGCCAGCAGTGTCGGGACAGGGCAGGGCTATGGCTACACCTTC
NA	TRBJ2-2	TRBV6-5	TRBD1	CASYRDRVAGELFF	TGTGCCAGCTACCGGGACAGGGTGGCCGGGGAGCTGTTTTTT
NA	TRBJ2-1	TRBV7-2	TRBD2	CASSLGSGTSSVNEQFF	TGTGCCAGCAGCTTGGGATCCGGGACTAGTAGTGTGAATGAGCAGTTCTTC
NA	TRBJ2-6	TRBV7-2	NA	CASSFEGASGANVLTF	TGTGCCAGCAGCTTTGAAGGGGCCTCTGGGGCCAACGTCCTGACTTTC
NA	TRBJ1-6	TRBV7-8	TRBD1	CASSTRQGDSPLHF	TGTGCCAGCAGCACCCGACAGGGTGATTCACCCCTCCACTTT
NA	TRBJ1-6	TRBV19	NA	CASSIGPGADSPLHF	TGTGCCAGTAGTATTGGACCAGGGGCCGATTCACCCCTCCACTTT
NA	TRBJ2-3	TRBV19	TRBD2	CASRPRLAGAGDTQYF	TGTGCCAGTAGACCCCGACTAGCGGGAGCGGGAGATACGCAGTATTTT
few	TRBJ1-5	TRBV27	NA	CASTKTGINQPQHF	TGTGCCAGCACCAAAACAGGGATCAATCAGCCCCAGCATTTT
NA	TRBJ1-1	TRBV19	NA	CASSPHRGPGDTEAFF	TGTGCCAGTAGTCCCCACCGGGGCCCGGGGGACACTGAAGCTTTCTTT
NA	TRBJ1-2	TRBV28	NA	CASSFSGLRDYGYTF	TGTGCCAGCAGTTTCTCGGGCCTGAGGGACTATGGCTACACCTTC
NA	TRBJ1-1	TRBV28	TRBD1	CASRRTGANTEAFF	TGTGCCAGCAGACGGACAGGGGCGAACACTGAAGCTTTCTTT
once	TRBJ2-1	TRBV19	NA	CASSLQASSYNEQFF	TGTGCCAGTAGTTTACAGGCGAGCTCCTACAATGAGCAGTTCTTC
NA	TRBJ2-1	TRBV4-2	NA	CASSQGLWDLTNEQFF	TGTGCCAGCAGCCAGGGGTTGTGGGACTTAACCAATGAGCAGTTCTTC
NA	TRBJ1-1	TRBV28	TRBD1	CASSSRGTGILNTEAFF	TGTGCCAGCAGTTCACGGGGGACAGGGATCTTGAACACTGAAGCTTTCTTT
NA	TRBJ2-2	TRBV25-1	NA	CASSQRRDRNTGELFF	TGTGCCAGCAGTCAAAGGAGGGATCGGAACACCGGGGAGCTGTTTTTT
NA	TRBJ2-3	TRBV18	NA	CASSPPEWRNADTQYF	TGTGCCAGCTCACCACCTGAATGGAGGAACGCGGATACGCAGTATTTT
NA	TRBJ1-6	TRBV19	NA	CASSIGARPNSPLHF	TGTGCCAGTAGTATAGGGGCCAGACCGAATTCACCCCTCCACTTT
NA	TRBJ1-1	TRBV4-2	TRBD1	CASSLTGTEAFF	TGTGCCAGCAGCCTGACAGGGACAGAAGCTTTCTTT
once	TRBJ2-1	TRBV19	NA	CASSWSGGPNGNEQFF	TGTGCCAGTAGTTGGTCCGGGGGGCCCAATGGCAATGAGCAGTTCTTC
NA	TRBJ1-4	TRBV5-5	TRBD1	CASSLLQGAHEKLFF	TGTGCCAGCAGCTTGCTCCAGGGGGCGCATGAAAAACTGTTTTTT
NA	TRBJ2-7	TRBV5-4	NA	CASSLTGYDEQYF	TGTGCCAGCAGCTTAACAGGGTACGACGAGCAGTACTTC
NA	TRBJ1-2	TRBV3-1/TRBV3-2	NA	CASSQNPGSYGYTF	TGTGCCAGCAGCCAAAATCCAGGGTCATATGGCTACACCTTC
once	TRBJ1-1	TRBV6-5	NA	CASSLTGTVNTEAFF	TGTGCCAGCAGTTTAACAGGGACCGTGAACACTGAAGCTTTCTTT
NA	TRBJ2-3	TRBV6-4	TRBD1	CASIRGQGYTDTQYF	TGTGCCAGCATTAGGGGACAGGGGTACACAGATACGCAGTATTTT
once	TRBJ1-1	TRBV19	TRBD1	CASRDGTGIRVTEAFF	TGTGCCAGTAGGGACGGGACAGGGATCCGGGTCACTGAAGCTTTCTTT
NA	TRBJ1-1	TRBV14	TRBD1	CASSRATGGNTEAFF	TGTGCCAGCAGCCGTGCGACAGGGGGAAACACTGAAGCTTTCTTT
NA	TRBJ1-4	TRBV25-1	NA	CASSEKWLLRHGNEKLFF	TGTGCCAGCAGTGAAAAATGGTTACTGAGGCATGGTAATGAAAAACTGTTTTTT
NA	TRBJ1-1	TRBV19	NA	CASSIKGVVEAFF	TGTGCCAGTAGTATAAAGGGGGTAGTTGAAGCTTTCTTT
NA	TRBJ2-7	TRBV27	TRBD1	CASSLSVPTGYTYEQYF	TGTGCCAGCAGTTTATCCGTTCCGACAGGGTATACCTACGAGCAGTACTTC
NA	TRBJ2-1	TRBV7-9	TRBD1	CASSPTMDRGLYNEQFF	TGTGCCAGCAGTCCCACCATGGACAGGGGTCTCTACAATGAGCAGTTCTTC
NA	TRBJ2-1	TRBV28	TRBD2	CASSLVEGTTYNEQFF	TGTGCCAGCAGTTTGGTCGAGGGGACTACTTACAATGAGCAGTTCTTC
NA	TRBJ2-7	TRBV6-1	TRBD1	CASSDGDSTYEQYF	TGTGCCAGCAGTGACGGGGACAGCACCTACGAGCAGTACTTC
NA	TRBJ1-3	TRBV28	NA	CASSPNDRSVGNTIYF	TGTGCCAGCAGCCCCAACGACAGGTCGGTCGGAAACACCATATATTTT
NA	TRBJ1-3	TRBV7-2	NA	CASSPLSSGNTIYF	TGTGCCAGCAGCCCTCTCTCCTCTGGAAACACCATATATTTT
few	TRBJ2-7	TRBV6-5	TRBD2	CASSYSGRATYEQYF	TGTGCCAGCAGTTATAGCGGGAGGGCTACCTACGAGCAGTACTTC
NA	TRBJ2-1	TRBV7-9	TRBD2	CASSSGLAGAYNEQFF	TGTGCCAGCAGCTCGGGACTAGCGGGAGCCTACAATGAGCAGTTCTTC
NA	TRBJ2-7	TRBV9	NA	CASSAGGMNYEQYF	TGTGCCAGCAGCGCCGGAGGGATGAACTACGAGCAGTACTTC
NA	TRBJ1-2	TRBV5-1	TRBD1	CASSLGQGLNYGYTF	TGCGCCAGCAGCTTGGGACAGGGCCTAAACTATGGCTACACCTTC
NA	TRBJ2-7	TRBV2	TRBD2	CATWTSGRNEQYF	TGTGCCACCTGGACTAGCGGGAGGAACGAGCAGTACTTC